A single sample is the source of the 31 T cell receptor beta chains below, sequenced in a study of cytomegalovirus exposure and HLA in healthy donors. Both 60 Vbeta primers and 13 Jbeta primers went into the PCR. TCRdb keeps only in-frame clones here, not all; method: immunoSEQ multiplex PCR. The repertoire table contains approximately 110,000 clones. Sequencing was done on a sample of PBMCs. These receptors were collected from a man between 18 and 35 years old in good health and CMV-seronegative.

CDR3 region: CASSLVSVNEQFF. CDR3 sequence (DNA): TGCGCCAGCAGCTTGGTTTCTGTGAATGAGCAGTTCTTC. This chain links TRBV5-1 with TRBJ2-1; D not resolved. The CDR3 runs 13 residues. V lost 0 bases and J 7 bases, leaving 8 bases between the germline ends. Germline CDR1 SGHRS, CDR2 YFSETQ.

The CDR3: CASSLGASYEQYF. The CDR3 coding sequence is TGTGCCAGTAGTCTGGGCGCCTCCTACGAGCAGTACTTC. This chain joins TRBV19 and TRBJ2-7, with unresolved D. The CDR3 totals 13 residues. The V end lost 5 bases, the J end lost 0 bases, and 8 bases lay between the germline ends. Germline V CDR1 and CDR2: LNHDA, SQIVND (reference sequence).

The V and J genes are TRBV25-1 and TRBJ2-7, with TRBD1 as a possible D gene (6 bases). There are 15 residues in the CDR3. With 2 bases removed from V and 2 bases from J, the gap between germline ends came to 13 bases. Germline V CDR1 and CDR2: MGHDK, SYGVNS. CDR3 region: CASSETGNVPYEQYF. CDR3 nucleotides: TGTGCCAGCAGTGAAACAGGGAACGTACCCTACGAGCAGTACTTC.

The chain links TRBV9 to TRBJ1-4; 7 bases line up with TRBD1. V lost 3 bases to trimming and J lost 7 bases; unmatched junction nucleotides: 12. Germline V lookup: CDR1 SGDLS, CDR2 YYNGEE. The CDR3 length is 16 residues. The DNA of the CDR3 is TGTGCCAGCAGCGGCCACCGGGACAGCCAACTTGAAAAACTGTTTTTT. Its translation is CASSGHRDSQLEKLFF.

The V gene is TRBV6-6, the J gene TRBJ1-6, with no clear D. The CDR3 is 15 residues long. CDR1 is MNHNY, CDR2 SVGAGI, per germline (reference sequence). The V end lost 2 bases, the J end lost 8 bases, and 13 bases lay between the germline ends. The CDR3 reads CASSYDARNYSPLHF. The CDR3 nucleotides are TGTGCCAGCAGTTACGATGCGCGGAACTATTCACCCCTCCACTTT.

The chain combines TRBV6-5 with TRBJ2-2; tentatively, D is TRBD1 (5 bases). The V gene lost 2 bases and the J gene lost 4 bases, with 8 bases spanning the gap. Germline V gene sequence: CDR1 MNHEY, CDR2 SVGAGI. The CDR3 is 14 amino acids. The CDR3 region has the DNA TGTGCCAGCAGTTACGGACAATCCACCGGGGAGCTGTTTTTT. Encoded protein: CASSYGQSTGELFF.

The chain carries TRBV5-1 and TRBJ2-2, with 10 bases that match TRBD2. Germline assignment: CDR1 SGHRS and CDR2 YFSETQ. This CDR3 contains 18 residues. V shed 1 base and J 2 bases; nucleotides not matched to a gene: 8. Written as DNA, the CDR3 is TGCGCCAGCAGCTTGCCCCTAGCGGGGGCCATTAACACCGGGGAGCTGTTTTTT. Translated, it gives CASSLPLAGAINTGELFF.

The chain's CDR3 is CASSRGTGRYEQYF. CDR3 DNA: TGCGCCAGCAGCCGAGGGACAGGTCGTTACGAGCAGTACTTC. The gene calls are TRBV5-1 and TRBJ2-7; the match to TRBD1 covers 8 bases. Germline CDR1 reads SGHRS; CDR2 reads YFSETQ. This CDR3 contains 14 residues. V lost 4 bases and J lost 4; bases outside the gene matches: 7.

The chain recombines TRBV5-4 with TRBJ1-1, with a tentative D call TRBD1 (6 bases). This CDR3 has 15 residues. V was shortened by 0 bases and J by 2 bases, with 11 bases between the two germline ends. Germline CDR1 SGHNT, CDR2 YYREEE (reference sequence). The CDR3 DNA reads TGTGCCAGCAGCTTGGGCGGACAGATAAACACTGAAGCTTTCTTT. It translates to CASSLGGQINTEAFF.

The chain couples TRBV9 to TRBJ2-1; 8 bases match TRBD2. The V gene's germline CDR1 is SGDLS and CDR2 YYNGEE. The CDR3 is 16 amino acids. J lost 8 bases, V lost 0 bases, and 10 bases had no gene match. The CDR3 reads CASSVGGTRKRDEQFF. The DNA for the CDR3 is TGTGCCAGCAGCGTAGGCGGGACTAGAAAACGCGATGAGCAGTTCTTC.

The V call is TRBV6-5, the J call TRBJ1-2; possibly TRBD1 for D (6 bases). Trimming stripped 0 bases from V and 6 bases from J, with 17 bases between. The CDR3 is made up of 16 amino acids. Germline V gives CDR1 MNHEY, CDR2 SVGAGI. CDR3 loop: CASSYSGVAGVNGYTF. The CDR3 region has the DNA TGTGCCAGCAGTTACTCGGGGGTTGCAGGGGTGAATGGCTACACCTTC.

The J gene is TRBJ1-3, the V gene TRBV7-3; possibly TRBD1 for D (6 bases). There are 16 residues in the CDR3. From germline, CDR1 is SGHTA and CDR2 FQGTGA. Deletions cut 2 bases from V and 7 bases from J, with 18 bases between. CDR3: CASSLGPGALGNTIYF. CDR3 DNA sequence: TGTGCCAGCAGCTTAGGGCCAGGGGCCCTTGGGAACACCATATATTTT.

V gene TRBV28 combines with J gene TRBJ2-2, with 7 bases identical to TRBD1. J lost 4 bases, V lost 5 bases, and 7 bases had no gene match. This CDR3 comprises 15 residues. CDR1 and CDR2 from the germline V gene are MDHEN and SYDVKM. The CDR3 reads CASSLGQEVTGELFF. The CDR3 DNA reads TGTGCCAGCAGTCTAGGACAGGAGGTCACCGGGGAGCTGTTTTTT.

The chain couples TRBV27 to TRBJ2-4; TRBD2 agrees at 7 bases. The CDR3 is made up of 14 amino acids. The germline V gene encodes CDR1 MNHEY and CDR2 SMNVEV (reference sequence). The V gene end was trimmed by 3 bases and the J gene end by 7 bases; junction bases not matched to a gene: 6. The CDR3 loop is CASSFSWGGNIQYF. DNA for the CDR3: TGTGCCAGCAGTTTCTCATGGGGGGGGAACATTCAGTACTTC.

J is TRBJ1-4 and V is TRBV2; TRBD1 aligns across 11 bases. Germline CDR1 SNHLY, CDR2 FYNNEI. The V gene end was trimmed by 7 bases and the J gene end by 3 bases; junction bases not matched to a gene: 7. The CDR3 runs 16 residues. The CDR3 protein is CASKGQGVVANEKLFF. The CDR3 DNA sequence: TGTGCCAGCAAGGGACAGGGGGTCGTAGCTAATGAAAAACTGTTTTTT.

The chain couples TRBV15 to TRBJ2-1, with D possibly TRBD2 on 6 matching bases. The germline CDR1 and CDR2 sequences are LNHNV and YYDKDF (reference sequence). The CDR3 has 15 amino acids. V dropped 4 bases and J dropped 3 bases, with 13 bases sitting between them. CDR3 amino acids: CATSTVGGVYNEQFF. CDR3 nucleotide sequence: TGTGCCACCAGCACCGTCGGCGGGGTCTACAATGAGCAGTTCTTC.

The rearrangement links TRBV5-1 to TRBJ2-5; TRBD1 aligns across 11 bases. The CDR3 sequence is 14 residues long. Germline CDR1 reads SGHRS; CDR2 reads YFSETQ. V was pared by 4 bases and J by 5 bases, with 4 bases of the junction left unmatched. CDR3 nucleotide sequence: TGCGCCAGCAGCCCGGGACAGGGGGGGGAGACCCAGTACTTC. Protein product: CASSPGQGGETQYF. The whole variable domain, remainder taken from reference TRBV5-1 and TRBJ2-5, is KAGVTQTPRYLIKTRGQQVTLSCSPISGHRSVSWYQQTPGQGLQFLFEYFSETQRNKGNFPGRFSGRQFSNSRSEMNVSTLELGDSALYLCASSPGQGGETQYFGPGTRLLVL.

The rearrangement joins TRBV11-2 to TRBJ1-3, with D possibly matching TRBD1 (6 bases). Germline V gene data show CDR1 as SGHAT and CDR2 as FQNNGV. The V gene lost 1 base and the J gene lost 4 bases, with 8 bases spanning the gap. CDR3 length: 14 amino acids. CDR3 in amino acids: CASSLGQVGNTIYF. The CDR3 DNA reads as TGTGCCAGCAGCTTAGGACAGGTCGGAAACACCATATATTTT.

The chain is built from TRBV2 and TRBJ2-6, with D unresolved. V was pared by 4 bases and J by 1 base, with 11 bases between. The CDR3 length is 16 residues. The germline V gene encodes CDR1 SNHLY and CDR2 FYNNEI. The CDR3, as DNA: TGTGCCAGCAGTGTTAGAACGGTTTCTGGGGCCAACGTCCTGACTTTC. Its translation is CASSVRTVSGANVLTF.

The gene calls are TRBV9 and TRBJ2-1; 7 nucleotides align to TRBD2. The germline V gene encodes CDR1 SGDLS and CDR2 YYNGEE. V lost 3 bases, J lost 7 bases, and 16 bases stayed unmatched. The CDR3 length is 17 residues. CDR3 sequence: CASSGWLGLGEGNEQFF. In nucleotides, the CDR3 is TGTGCCAGCAGCGGATGGCTTGGCTTGGGGGAGGGAAATGAGCAGTTCTTC.

This chain links TRBV9 with TRBJ1-6, with 8 bases aligning to TRBD1. V was clipped by 2 bases and J by 7 bases; unmatched bases: 5. The length of the CDR3 is 15 residues. CDR1 is SGDLS, CDR2 YYNGEE, per germline. The CDR3 spells CASSVSGQANSPLHF. CDR3 coding DNA: TGTGCCAGCAGCGTCTCGGGACAGGCCAATTCACCCCTCCACTTT.

The chain recombines TRBV19 with TRBJ1-5; possibly TRBD1 for D (6 bases). The V gene's germline CDR1 is LNHDA and CDR2 SQIVND (reference sequence). The CDR3 has 15 residues. The V and J ends lost 2 bases and 1 base respectively, with 9 bases between them. CDR3 loop: CASSIKDRSNQPQHF. Here the CDR3 DNA reads TGTGCCAGTAGTATAAAGGACAGAAGCAATCAGCCCCAGCATTTT. The complete variable domain, with remaining parts taken from reference TRBV19 and TRBJ1-5, reads DGGITQSPKYLFRKEGQNVTLSCEQNLNHDAMYWYRQDPGQGLRLIYYSQIVNDFQKGDIAEGYSVSREKKESFPLTVTSAQKNPTAFYLCASSIKDRSNQPQHFGDGTRLSIL.

V gene TRBV5-1 combines with J gene TRBJ2-1; 7 positions match TRBD2. Germline V lookup: CDR1 SGHRS, CDR2 YFSETQ. Trimming cost V 0 bases and J 4 bases; bases outside gene matches: 7. This CDR3 is built from 16 residues. CDR3 sequence reads: CASSLVRASGYNEQFF. The CDR3 DNA reads as TGCGCCAGCAGCTTGGTGAGGGCTAGCGGATACAATGAGCAGTTCTTC.

V usage is TRBV6-5 and J usage is TRBJ2-7, with 11 bases fitting TRBD1. CDR1 is MNHEY and CDR2 is SVGAGI in the germline V gene. Trimming cost V 2 bases and J 3 bases; bases outside gene matches: 3. This CDR3 region has 15 residues. The CDR3 nucleotides read TGTGCCAGCAGTTACGGGACAGGGGGAAACTACGAGCAGTACTTC. Amino acid sequence: CASSYGTGGNYEQYF.

The V call is TRBV19, the J call TRBJ1-6; possible D gene TRBD1, 6 bases. V dropped 6 bases and J dropped 7 bases, with 7 bases sitting between them. The length of the CDR3 is 12 residues. Germline V gene sequence: CDR1 LNHDA, CDR2 SQIVND (reference sequence). CDR3 DNA sequence: TGTGCCAGTAGCGACAGGAATTCACCCCTCCACTTT. Translated, it gives CASSDRNSPLHF.

This rearrangement joins TRBV4-1 to TRBJ2-7, with D maybe TRBD1 (6 bases). The CDR3 has 15 amino acids. From germline, CDR1 is MGHRA and CDR2 YSYEKL. Trimming removed 5 bases from V and 0 bases from J, with 14 bases in between. This CDR3 is CASSFSLDSSYEQYF. The CDR3 DNA reads TGCGCCAGCAGCTTCAGCCTGGACAGCTCCTACGAGCAGTACTTC.

J is TRBJ1-2 and V is TRBV9, with D hard to call. Germline lookup yields CDR1 SGDLS and CDR2 YYNGEE. The CDR3 runs 14 residues. The V gene lost 2 bases and the J gene lost 7 bases, with 15 bases spanning the gap. The CDR3 DNA reads TGTGCCAGCAGCGTGATCAGTCAGGCTGGTGGCTACACCTTC. Encoded protein: CASSVISQAGGYTF.

The chain carries TRBV11-2 and TRBJ2-3; the D gene is possibly TRBD2 (6 bases). There are 13 residues in the CDR3. CDR1 is SGHAT and CDR2 is FQNNGV in the germline V gene. V was clipped by 5 bases and J by 4 bases, with 10 bases between them. In DNA form, the CDR3 reads TGTGCCAGCAGCCGGGAGTTTCCAGATACGCAGTATTTT. As protein: CASSREFPDTQYF.

The V and J genes are TRBV9 and TRBJ1-1; D gene ambiguous. V was pared by 4 bases and J by 1 base, with 11 bases between. The length of the CDR3 is 14 residues. CDR1 and CDR2 (germline): SGDLS, YYNGEE. The CDR3 DNA follows: TGTGCCAGCAGCAACTCTGGTCCGAACACTGAAGCTTTCTTT. This encodes CASSNSGPNTEAFF.

The V gene is TRBV7-2, the J gene TRBJ2-5, with 8 bases matching TRBD2. CDR3 length: 16 residues. J was trimmed by 2 bases and V by 1 base; bases with no gene match: 6. CDR1 is SGHTA and CDR2 is FQGNSA in the germline V gene. The CDR3 here is CASSLVWGGRQETQYF. The CDR3 nucleotides read TGTGCCAGCAGCTTAGTTTGGGGCGGGAGGCAAGAGACCCAGTACTTC.

The chain has TRBV27 and TRBJ1-2; 8 bases match TRBD1. The germline V gene encodes CDR1 MNHEY and CDR2 SMNVEV (reference sequence). J lost 8 bases, V lost 6 bases, and 14 bases had no gene match. The CDR3 covers 15 residues. The CDR3 DNA reads TGTGCCAGCAGGGCCGACAGGGGCACCCTTGGGGGCTACACCTTC. This encodes CASRADRGTLGGYTF.